The next 26 T cell receptor beta chains were all read from a single sample in a study of blood T cell repertoires in COVID-19. Generated by immunoSEQ multiplex PCR, the TCRdb table keeps only in-frame clones and is missing some. The sample yields about 120,000 clones, approximately 90% seen once. The sequenced sample was peripheral blood. These receptors were obtained from a human donor with active COVID-19. The donor label of this sample is uncertain.

This chain joins TRBV9 and TRBJ1-2; maybe TRBD1 (6 bases). V shed 0 bases and J shed 3 bases, with 12 bases lying between them. The CDR3 covers 15 residues. CDR1 is SGDLS and CDR2 is YYNGEE in the germline V gene. The CDR3 nucleotides are TGTGCCAGCAGCGTAGAGGACAGCATCTACTATGGCTACACCTTC. It codes for CASSVEDSIYYGYTF.

This rearrangement joins TRBV9 to TRBJ2-1; 12 nucleotides line up with TRBD2. Per the germline V gene, CDR1 is SGDLS and CDR2 is YYNGEE. The CDR3 totals 19 residues. The ends lost 0 bases at V and 1 base at J; junction bases unmatched: 8. The CDR3: CASSVGELAGGLSYNEQFF. Written as DNA, the CDR3 is TGTGCCAGCAGCGTAGGAGAACTAGCGGGGGGACTGTCCTACAATGAGCAGTTCTTC.

The V gene is TRBV2, the J gene TRBJ1-2, with D perhaps TRBD1 (5 bases). Trimming left V 8 bases short and J 6 bases short, with 13 bases between. The CDR3 length is 12 residues. Per the germline V gene, CDR1 is SNHLY and CDR2 is FYNNEI. CDR3 residues: CASWGRDNGYTF. As DNA, the CDR3 is TGTGCCAGCTGGGGCAGGGATAATGGCTACACCTTC.

The J gene is TRBJ1-6, the V gene TRBV5-1; TRBD1 might be the D (5 bases). V dropped 0 bases and J dropped 10 bases, with 11 bases sitting between them. Germline V gene lookup returns CDR1 SGHRS and CDR2 YFSETQ. This CDR3 spans 14 amino acids. CDR3 in DNA: TGCGCCAGCAGCTTGGGCCAGACAGAATCACCCCTCCACTTT. Protein product: CASSLGQTESPLHF.

The rearrangement joins TRBV10-3 to TRBJ2-5; TRBD2 might be the D (6 bases). Looked up from germline, CDR1 is ENHRY and CDR2 is SYGVKD. CDR3 length: 15 amino acids. V was shortened by 2 bases and J by 5 bases, with 15 bases between the two germline ends. CDR3 in DNA: TGTGCCATCAGTGAGCCTGCGGGGCAAGGGGAGACCCAGTACTTC. It yields the protein CAISEPAGQGETQYF.

V gene TRBV6-5 combines with J gene TRBJ1-1, with TRBD1 identical over 8 bases. This CDR3 is 15 amino acids long. Germline V gene data show CDR1 as MNHEY and CDR2 as SVGAGI. The V and J ends lost 7 bases and 0 bases, in that order; junction bases with no gene match: 7. The CDR3 DNA is TGTGCCAGCACCTTTAGGACAGGGATGAACACTGAAGCTTTCTTT. It yields the protein CASTFRTGMNTEAFF.

The chain carries TRBV5-4 and TRBJ1-1; D unresolved. The V end lost 6 bases, the J end lost 2 bases, and 14 bases lay between the germline ends. CDR1 is SGHNT and CDR2 is YYREEE in the germline V gene (reference sequence). The CDR3 loop spans 14 amino acids. This CDR3 reads CASTPSGPNTEAFF. The CDR3 DNA is TGTGCCAGCACCCCCTCTGGGCCCAACACTGAAGCTTTCTTT.

The CDR3 is CASSLATTGVIETQYF. The CDR3 nucleotides read TGCGCCAGCAGCTTGGCTACCACAGGGGTTATAGAGACCCAGTACTTC. The gene calls are TRBV5-1 and TRBJ2-5, with TRBD1 matching over 7 bases. With 0 bases clipped from V and 4 bases from J, the junction kept 9 bases outside the gene matches. This CDR3 region has 16 residues. Per germline, CDR1 SGHRS and CDR2 YFSETQ.

The chain combines TRBV19 with TRBJ2-7; TRBD1 agrees at 9 bases. The germline CDR1 and CDR2 sequences are LNHDA and SQIVND (reference sequence). V dropped 5 bases and J dropped 3; count of bases not matched to a gene: 5. The CDR3 contains 14 residues. The chain's CDR3 is CASSAGQGYYEQYF. The CDR3 bases are TGTGCCAGTAGTGCGGGACAGGGCTACTACGAGCAGTACTTC.

CDR3 protein: CASTGSDNTGELFF. In DNA form, the CDR3 reads TGTGCCAGCACTGGCAGCGATAACACCGGGGAGCTGTTTTTT. The chain links TRBV6-5 to TRBJ2-2, with D hard to call. V was shortened by 7 bases and J by 2 bases, with 11 bases between the two germline ends. The CDR3 is 14 residues long. Germline values: CDR1 MNHEY, CDR2 SVGAGI.

The chain combines TRBV5-1 with TRBJ2-2, with 8 bases matching TRBD1. The ends lost 5 bases at V and 3 bases at J; junction bases unmatched: 12. Germline CDR1 reads SGHRS; CDR2 reads YFSETQ. The CDR3 sequence is 17 residues long. The CDR3 DNA is TGCGCCAGCAGTGGAATCAACAGGGGGTCGCACACCGGGGAGCTGTTTTTT. Translated: CASSGINRGSHTGELFF.

The chain combines TRBV9 with TRBJ2-2, with D perhaps matching TRBD2 (5 bases). CDR1 and CDR2 from the germline V gene are SGDLS and YYNGEE. This CDR3 is built from 14 residues. V was trimmed by 5 bases and J by 9 bases, leaving 17 bases between them. The CDR3 DNA is TGTGCCAGCAGTGCCCTGAGCGGTAGCAGGGAGCTGTTTTTT. It translates to CASSALSGSRELFF. The full variable domain, with the rest looked up from reference TRBV9 and TRBJ2-2, is DSGVTQTPKHLITATGQRVTLRCSPRSGDLSVYWYQQSLDQGLQFLIQYYNGEERAKGNILERFSAQQFPDLHSELNLSSLELGDSALYFCASSALSGSRELFFGEGSRLTVL.

The J gene is TRBJ1-1, the V gene TRBV5-4; D is possibly TRBD1 (5 bases). The CDR3 sequence is 14 residues long. V lost 3 bases, J lost 4 bases, and 13 bases lay in between. The germline V gene encodes CDR1 SGHNT and CDR2 YYREEE (reference sequence). CDR3 DNA: TGTGCCAGCAGCTGGGGCCCGAAGGGCACTGAAGCTTTCTTT. This encodes CASSWGPKGTEAFF.

This chain connects TRBV12-3 or TRBV12-4 to TRBJ2-7; the D gene is possibly TRBD1 (5 bases). Between the trimmed V and J ends, which lost 5 bases and 2 bases, there was a span of 7 bases. There are 12 residues in the CDR3. The CDR3 coding sequence is TGTGCCAGCAGTCCGACAGCCTACGAGCAGTACTTC. Protein sequence: CASSPTAYEQYF.

The rearrangement links TRBV25-1 to TRBJ2-5, with 9 bases fitting TRBD2. CDR3 length equals 15 residues. Germline-derived CDR1 and CDR2 are MGHDK and SYGVNS. V trimming: 5 bases; J trimming: 5 bases; junction bases outside the gene matches: 9. CDR3 bases: TGTGCCAGCAGTCCCTTCAGCGGGGGGATGGAGACCCAGTACTTC. It is translated as CASSPFSGGMETQYF.

This rearrangement joins TRBV7-2 to TRBJ1-2; 8 bases fit TRBD1. With 4 bases clipped from V and 8 bases from J, the junction kept 3 bases outside the gene matches. This CDR3 region has 12 residues. Per germline, CDR1 SGHTA and CDR2 FQGNSA. CDR3 nucleotide sequence: TGTGCCAGCAGCTATGCAGGGGGCGGCTACACCTTC. Protein sequence: CASSYAGGGYTF.

The chain employs TRBV27 and TRBJ2-1; a weak D match, TRBD2 (6 bases). The CDR3 covers 14 residues. In germline, CDR1 is MNHEY, CDR2 SMNVEV (reference sequence). V gave up 2 bases and J gave up 10 bases, with 15 bases separating them. In DNA form, the CDR3 reads TGTGCCAGCAGTTTAGGTATCGGGGCGGGAGAGCAGTTCTTC. Residues: CASSLGIGAGEQFF.

The J gene is TRBJ1-4, the V gene TRBV11-2, with a possible D match to TRBD1 (6 bases). The germline CDR1 and CDR2 sequences are SGHAT and FQNNGV. The V end lost 5 bases, the J end lost 7 bases, and 20 bases lay between the germline ends. The CDR3 spans 16 residues. As DNA, the CDR3 is TGTGCCAGCAGCAAGCGACAGGCGGGCTTAGGTGAAAAACTGTTTTTT. It yields the protein CASSKRQAGLGEKLFF.

This chain links TRBV7-9 with TRBJ2-5, with TRBD1 identical over 9 bases. CDR1 and CDR2 (germline): SEHNR, FQNEAQ (reference sequence). V shed 6 bases, J shed 2 bases, and the junction held 7 bases outside the gene matches. CDR3 length: 15 residues. The DNA of the CDR3 is TGTGCCAGCAGTAACAGGGGGCAAGTACAAGAGACCCAGTACTTC. It translates to CASSNRGQVQETQYF. Full variable domain (missing parts from reference TRBV7-9 and TRBJ2-5): DTGVSQNPRHKITKRGQNVTFRCDPISEHNRLYWYRQTLGQGPEFLTYFQNEAQLEKSRLLSDRFSAERPKGSFSTLEIQRTEQGDSAMYLCASSNRGQVQETQYFGPGTRLLVL.

This chain connects TRBV11-2 to TRBJ2-1, with D possibly being TRBD1 (6 bases). Germline assignment: CDR1 SGHAT and CDR2 FQNNGV. The CDR3 consists of 13 residues. V shed 5 bases and J shed 13 bases, with 18 bases lying between them. CDR3: CASSEGTPDDQFF. CDR3 coding DNA: TGTGCCAGCAGCGAAGGGACACCCGACGACCAGTTCTTC. Combining the CDR3 with reference TRBV11-2 and TRBJ2-1 gives the whole variable domain EAGVAQSPRYKIIEKRQSVAFWCNPISGHATLYWYQQILGQGPKLLIQFQNNGVVDDSQLPKDRFSAERLKGVDSTLKIQPAKLEDSAVYLCASSEGTPDDQFFGPGTRLTVL.

The chain links TRBV5-4 to TRBJ2-7; 9 nucleotides line up with TRBD1. The CDR3 totals 14 residues. Germline-derived CDR1 and CDR2 are SGHNT and YYREEE (reference sequence). Trimming at V came to 4 bases and at J to 1 base, leaving 3 bases not matched to a gene. The CDR3, as DNA: TGTGCCAGCAGCGGAGGGACAGGGTCCTACGAGCAGTACTTC. This sequence encodes CASSGGTGSYEQYF.

This chain links TRBV7-2 with TRBJ2-3, with 11 nucleotides matching TRBD2. Unmatched junction bases numbered 5, after V lost 5 bases and J lost 1 base. This CDR3 spans 16 amino acids. CDR1 and CDR2 from the germline V gene are SGHTA and FQGNSA. The CDR3, as DNA: TGTGCCAGCAGCCCGATAGCGGGGGGGCGCACAGATACGCAGTATTTT. This translates into CASSPIAGGRTDTQYF.

The chain is built from TRBV19 and TRBJ2-5; 10 bases match TRBD2. The V segment lost 7 bases and the J segment 0 bases; nucleotides outside the gene matches: 11. The CDR3 spans 17 residues. CDR1 is LNHDA and CDR2 is SQIVND in the germline V gene (reference sequence). Written as DNA, the CDR3 is TGTGCCAGTAAAAAGGAGGGTAGCGGGGGGTACCAAGAGACCCAGTACTTC. Its translation: CASKKEGSGGYQETQYF.

The V and J genes are TRBV3-1 (or the pseudogene TRBV3-2) and TRBJ1-4; 8 nucleotides agree with TRBD1. V gave up 4 bases and J gave up 7 bases; unmatched junction bases: 11. CDR1 is LGHDT and CDR2 is YNNKEL in the germline V gene (reference sequence). CDR3 length: 16 residues. In DNA form, the CDR3 reads TGTGCCAGCAGCCCCGACAGGGGAGGTATTAGTGAAAAACTGTTTTTT. The encoded protein is CASSPDRGGISEKLFF.

The CDR3 DNA is TGTGCCAGCAGCGTAGGAGGTTTAGTCGACTATACGCAGTATTTT. Translation gives CASSVGGLVDYTQYF. This chain connects TRBV9 to TRBJ2-3; D is uncertain. Germline loops: CDR1 SGDLS, CDR2 YYNGEE. CDR3 length: 15 amino acids. Trimming removed 0 bases from V and 7 bases from J, with 15 bases in between.

V is TRBV7-9 and J is TRBJ2-3; 11 bases line up with TRBD1. This CDR3 comprises 15 residues. Trimming cost V 6 bases and J 5 bases; bases outside gene matches: 7. Germline loops: CDR1 SEHNR, CDR2 FQNEAQ (reference sequence). CDR3: CASRTGTGGLDTQYF. Here the CDR3 DNA reads TGTGCCAGCAGAACCGGGACAGGGGGTTTAGATACGCAGTATTTT.